Each of the 16 T cell receptor beta chains below was sequenced from the same sample in a study of identical twins. MiXCR, applied by TCRdb to the 5' RACE reads, yields one record per CDR3 protein. The sample yields some 1,700,000 distinct CDR3 sequences, around a third seen once. Sequences were obtained from cord blood. These receptors all come from a newborn girl in good health.

CDR3 loop: CASSSPPGDNSPLHF. The CDR3 DNA reads TGTGCCAGCAGCTCTCCCCCAGGGGATAATTCACCCCTCCACTTT. The chain uses TRBV11-2 and TRBJ1-6; maybe TRBD1 (6 bases). The CDR3 totals 15 residues. Germline CDR1 and CDR2: SGHAT and FQNNGV. V was shortened by 4 bases and J by 5 bases, with 12 bases between the two germline ends.

This clonotype has just a few counts. V and J are TRBV10-3 and TRBJ2-7, with TRBD1 as a possible D gene (7 bases). Trimming left V 8 bases short and J 7 bases short, with 24 bases between. Germline V gene lookup returns CDR1 ENHRY and CDR2 SYGVKD. This CDR3 is built from 15 residues. CDR3 sequence: CAIRGGTAKYNEQYF. CDR3 nucleotide sequence: TGTGCCATCCGTGGCGGGACAGCTAAATACAATGAGCAGTACTTC.

The chain recombines TRBV6-1 with TRBJ1-5; tentatively, D is TRBD1 (5 bases). This CDR3 is 18 amino acids long. V shed 4 bases and J shed 3 bases, with 22 bases lying between them. Germline CDR1 MNHNS, CDR2 SASEGT. The CDR3 nucleotides read TGTGCCAGCAGTGTCGTTCAGGGAGGTATCTATACCAATCAGCCCCAGCATTTT. Translation gives CASSVVQGGIYTNQPQHF.

In DNA, the CDR3 is TGTGCCAGTAGGGCCCACACTGAAGCTTTCTTT. Amino acid sequence: CASRAHTEAFF. The chain is built from TRBV2 and TRBJ1-1, with D uncertain. The CDR3 is 11 amino acids. V gave up 9 bases and J gave up 3 bases, with 8 bases separating them. Germline V CDR1 and CDR2: SNHLY, FYNNEI.

The genes are TRBV11-2 and TRBJ2-1, with D perhaps given as TRBD1 or TRBD2 (6 bases each). The ends were cut back, 5 bases at V and 10 bases at J, with 24 bases in the middle. CDR3 size: 16 residues. CDR1 is SGHAT and CDR2 is FQNNGV in the germline V gene. The CDR3 region has the DNA TGTGCCAGCAGCCCCCAGAGGGGGGCTAACATTTACGAGCAGTTCTTC. It encodes CASSPQRGANIYEQFF.

There are a few counts of this clonotype. The rearrangement uses TRBV6-1 and TRBJ2-7; D could derive from TRBD1 or TRBD2 (5 bases each). The V and J ends lost 2 bases and 3 bases respectively, with 11 bases between them. Looked up from germline, CDR1 is MNHNS and CDR2 is SASEGT. The CDR3 covers 14 residues. The DNA for the CDR3 is TGTGCCAGCAGTGAATATACTAGGGGCTACGAGCAGTACTTC. Protein sequence: CASSEYTRGYEQYF.

The genes are TRBV25-1 and TRBJ2-4; 7 bases agree with TRBD1. The J call is doubtful: the DNA matches TRBJ2-7 better. This CDR3 region has 14 residues. Germline loops: CDR1 MGHDK, CDR2 SYGVNS. The CDR3, as DNA: TGTGCCAGCAGCCCGACAGGGCTGACCGGCGAGCAGTACTTC. This sequence encodes CASSPTGLTGEQYF.

This clonotype was seen more than once but under ten times. The chain has TRBV13 and TRBJ2-1, with unresolved D. This CDR3 comprises 16 residues. The V and J ends lost 1 base and 0 bases respectively, with 10 bases between them. In germline, CDR1 is PRHDT, CDR2 FYEKMQ (reference sequence). CDR3 residues: CASSLASKSSYNEQFF. The DNA of the CDR3 is TGTGCCAGCAGCTTAGCTAGTAAGTCCTCCTACAATGAGCAGTTCTTC.

The V gene is TRBV2, the J gene TRBJ2-3; a weak D match, TRBD2 (5 bases). The ends were cut back, 7 bases at V and 4 bases at J, with 12 bases in the middle. The CDR3 length is 13 residues. Looked up from germline, CDR1 is SNHLY and CDR2 is FYNNEI. The CDR3 spells CASTWRVSDTQYF. The CDR3 DNA follows: TGTGCCAGCACATGGCGGGTATCAGATACGCAGTATTTT.

On this clonotype itself: This may be a read error: a much more frequent sequence differs by one nucleotide. V usage is TRBV6-1 and J usage is TRBJ2-5, with D tentatively TRBD1 or TRBD2 (5 bases each). The tail of the sequence fits TRBJ2-7 better, so the J call may be wrong. Germline loops: CDR1 MNHNS, CDR2 SASEGT. This CDR3 region has 15 residues. In DNA form, the CDR3 reads TGTGCCAGCAGCCCGCCGGGACGGGTTTCCTACGAGCAGTACTTC. Translation: CASSPPGRVSYEQYF.

The chain joins TRBV7-2 to TRBJ2-2, with 11 bases that match TRBD2. V shed 4 bases and J 7 bases; nucleotides not matched to a gene: 5. The CDR3 sequence is 15 residues long. CDR1 and CDR2 (germline): SGHTA, FQGNSA. CDR3 in amino acids: CASSSTSGTGGELFF. The CDR3 coding sequence is TGTGCCAGCAGCTCGACTAGCGGGACTGGCGGGGAGCTGTTTTTT.

This clonotype was seen at least ten times. The V gene is TRBV5-1, the J gene TRBJ2-3, with 10 bases fitting TRBD2. V was pared by 2 bases and J by 1 base, with 7 bases of the junction left unmatched. This CDR3 has 17 residues. Germline assignment: CDR1 SGHRS and CDR2 YFSETQ. The CDR3 nucleotides are TGCGCCAGCAGCTTTGGTACTAGCGGGATCCGCACAGATACGCAGTATTTT. Residues: CASSFGTSGIRTDTQYF.

The rearrangement uses TRBV4-1 and TRBJ2-1; 15 bases map to TRBD2. Losses at the gene ends were 3 bases for V and 5 bases for J; bases not matched to a gene: 8. The length of the CDR3 is 18 residues. Germline-derived CDR1 and CDR2 are MGHRA and YSYEKL. The CDR3 DNA follows: TGCGCCAGCAGCCATTTCTTCCGGACTAGCGGGAGGGACAATGAGCAGTTCTTC. Protein: CASSHFFRTSGRDNEQFF.

V is TRBV20-1 and J is TRBJ2-1; perhaps TRBD2 as D (5 bases). The germline gives CDR1 DFQATT, CDR2 SNEGSKA (reference sequence). The CDR3 has 15 amino acids. Trimming stripped 5 bases from V and 2 bases from J, with 16 bases between. DNA for the CDR3: TGCAGTGCTTCCCTTTGGGAGCGCGCCTACAATGAGCAGTTCTTC. It is translated as CSASLWERAYNEQFF.

This clonotype was counted between two and nine times. The rearrangement uses TRBV20-1 and TRBJ1-1, with a weak D call TRBD1 (5 bases). V lost 0 bases, J lost 3 bases, and 20 bases lay in between. The CDR3 is made up of 17 amino acids. In germline, CDR1 is DFQATT, CDR2 SNEGSKA (reference sequence). The DNA of the CDR3 is TGCAGTGCTAGAGATCTCACCGGGACGGAAGCCTACACTGAAGCTTTCTTT. It specifies CSARDLTGTEAYTEAFF.

The sample holds a few counts of this clonotype. V usage is TRBV20-1 and J usage is TRBJ2-3, with 7 nucleotides matching TRBD1. Germline loops: CDR1 DFQATT, CDR2 SNEGSKA (reference sequence). After removal of 2 bases from V and 2 bases from J, the junction contained 10 bases not matched to a gene. The CDR3 loop spans 16 amino acids. CDR3 in DNA: TGCAGTGCTAGACCCACAGGGGCAGGCTCCACAGATACGCAGTATTTT. Amino acids: CSARPTGAGSTDTQYF.